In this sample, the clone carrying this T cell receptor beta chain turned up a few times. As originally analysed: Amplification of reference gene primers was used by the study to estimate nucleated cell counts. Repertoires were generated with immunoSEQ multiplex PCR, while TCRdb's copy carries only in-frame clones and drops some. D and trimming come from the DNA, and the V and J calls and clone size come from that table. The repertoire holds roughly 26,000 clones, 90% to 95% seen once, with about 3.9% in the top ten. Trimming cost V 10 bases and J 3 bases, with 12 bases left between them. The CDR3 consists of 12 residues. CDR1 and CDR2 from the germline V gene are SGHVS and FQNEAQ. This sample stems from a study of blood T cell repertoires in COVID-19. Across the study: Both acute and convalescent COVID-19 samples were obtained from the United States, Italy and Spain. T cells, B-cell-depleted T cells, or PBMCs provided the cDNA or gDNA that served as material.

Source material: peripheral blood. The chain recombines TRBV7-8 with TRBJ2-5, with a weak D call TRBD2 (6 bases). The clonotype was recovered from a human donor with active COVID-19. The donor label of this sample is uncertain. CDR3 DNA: TGTGCCATAGCGGCAGGAAAAGAGACCCAGTACTTC. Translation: CAIAAGKETQYF.